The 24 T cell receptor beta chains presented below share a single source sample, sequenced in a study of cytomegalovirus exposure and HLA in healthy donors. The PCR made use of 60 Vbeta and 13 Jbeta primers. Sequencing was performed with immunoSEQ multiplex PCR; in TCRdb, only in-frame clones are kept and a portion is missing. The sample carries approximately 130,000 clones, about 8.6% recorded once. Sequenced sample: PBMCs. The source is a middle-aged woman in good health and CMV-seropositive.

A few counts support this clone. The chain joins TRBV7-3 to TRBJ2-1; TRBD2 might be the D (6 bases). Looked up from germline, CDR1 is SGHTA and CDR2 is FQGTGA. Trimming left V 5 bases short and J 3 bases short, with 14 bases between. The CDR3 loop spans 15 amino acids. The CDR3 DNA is TGTGCCAGCAGCCACCGGGGGACCAACTACAATGAGCAGTTCTTC. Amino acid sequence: CASSHRGTNYNEQFF.

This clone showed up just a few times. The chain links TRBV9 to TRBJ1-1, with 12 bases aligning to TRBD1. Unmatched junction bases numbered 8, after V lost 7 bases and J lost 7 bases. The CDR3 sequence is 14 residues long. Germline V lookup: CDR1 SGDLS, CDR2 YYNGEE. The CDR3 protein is CASGRGQGAGEAFF. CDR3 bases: TGTGCCAGCGGGAGGGGACAGGGGGCGGGTGAAGCTTTCTTT.

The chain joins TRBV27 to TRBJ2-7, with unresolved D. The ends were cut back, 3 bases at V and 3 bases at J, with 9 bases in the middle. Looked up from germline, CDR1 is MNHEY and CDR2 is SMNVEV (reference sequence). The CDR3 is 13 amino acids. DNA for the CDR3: TGTGCCAGCAGTTTGCGTCTACTCTACGAGCAGTACTTC. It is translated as CASSLRLLYEQYF.

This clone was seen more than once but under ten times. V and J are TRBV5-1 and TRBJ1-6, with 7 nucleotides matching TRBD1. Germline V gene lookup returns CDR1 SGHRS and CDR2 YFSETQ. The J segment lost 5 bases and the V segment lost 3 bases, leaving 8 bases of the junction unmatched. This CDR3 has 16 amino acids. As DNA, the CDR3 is TGCGCCAGCAGCTCCCTAACAGGGGCCCATAATTCACCCCTCCACTTT. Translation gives CASSSLTGAHNSPLHF.

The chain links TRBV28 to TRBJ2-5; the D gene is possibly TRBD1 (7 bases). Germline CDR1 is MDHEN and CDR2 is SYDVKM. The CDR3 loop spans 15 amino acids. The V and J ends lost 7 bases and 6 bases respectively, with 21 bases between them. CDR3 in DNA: TGTGCCAGCACCGTGACAGGGACGGGCGGGAAGACCCAGTACTTC. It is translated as CASTVTGTGGKTQYF.

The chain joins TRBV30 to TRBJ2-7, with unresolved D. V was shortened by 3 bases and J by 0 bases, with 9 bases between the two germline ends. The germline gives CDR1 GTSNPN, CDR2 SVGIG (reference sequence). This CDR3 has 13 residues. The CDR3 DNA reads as TGTGCCTGGAGAGCGAGCAGCTCCTACGAGCAGTACTTC. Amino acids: CAWRASSSYEQYF.

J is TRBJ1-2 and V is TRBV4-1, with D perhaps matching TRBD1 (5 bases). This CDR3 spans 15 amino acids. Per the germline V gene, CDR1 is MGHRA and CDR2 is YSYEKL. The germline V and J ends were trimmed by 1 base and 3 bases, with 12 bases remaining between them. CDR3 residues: CASSQVAQDDYGYTF. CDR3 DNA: TGCGCCAGCAGCCAAGTCGCACAGGATGACTATGGCTACACCTTC.

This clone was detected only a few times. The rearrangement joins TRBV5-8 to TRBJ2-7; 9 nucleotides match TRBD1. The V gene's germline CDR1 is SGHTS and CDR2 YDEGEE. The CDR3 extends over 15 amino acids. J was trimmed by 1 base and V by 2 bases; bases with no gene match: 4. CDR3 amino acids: CASSLPGQGSYEQYF. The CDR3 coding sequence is TGTGCCAGCAGCTTACCGGGACAGGGTTCCTACGAGCAGTACTTC.

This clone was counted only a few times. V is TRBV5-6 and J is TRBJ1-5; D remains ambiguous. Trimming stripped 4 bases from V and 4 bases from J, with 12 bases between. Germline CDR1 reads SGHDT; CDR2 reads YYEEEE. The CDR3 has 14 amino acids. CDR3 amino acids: CASSRRAGNQPQHF. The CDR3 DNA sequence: TGTGCCAGCAGCCGGAGGGCGGGAAATCAGCCCCAGCATTTT.

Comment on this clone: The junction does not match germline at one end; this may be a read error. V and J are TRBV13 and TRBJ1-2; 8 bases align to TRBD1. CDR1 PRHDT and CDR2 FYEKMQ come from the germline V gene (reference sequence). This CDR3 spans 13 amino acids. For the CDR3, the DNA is TGTGCCAGCAGCTCGGACAGGGTGGGTGGCTACCCCTTC. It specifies CASSSDRVGGYPF.

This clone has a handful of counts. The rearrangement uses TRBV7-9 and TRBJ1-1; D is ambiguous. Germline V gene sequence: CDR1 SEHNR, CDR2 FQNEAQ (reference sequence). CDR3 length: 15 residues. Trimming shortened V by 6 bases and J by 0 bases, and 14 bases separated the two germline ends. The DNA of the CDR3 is TGTGCCAGCAGTCCCGGCGGGCCCTTGAACACTGAAGCTTTCTTT. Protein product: CASSPGGPLNTEAFF.

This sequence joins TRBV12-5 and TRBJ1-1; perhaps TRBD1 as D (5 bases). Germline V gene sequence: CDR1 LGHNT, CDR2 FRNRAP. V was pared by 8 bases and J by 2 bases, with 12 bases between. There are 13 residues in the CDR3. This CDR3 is CASRIRENTEAFF. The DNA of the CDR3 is TGTGCTAGTCGTATCAGGGAAAACACTGAAGCTTTCTTT. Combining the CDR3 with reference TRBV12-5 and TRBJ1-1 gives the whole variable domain DARVTQTPRHKVTEMGQEVTMRCQPILGHNTVFWYRQTMMQGLELLAYFRNRAPLDDSGMPKDRFSAEMPDATLATLKIQPSEPRDSAVYFCASRIRENTEAFFGQGTRLTVV.

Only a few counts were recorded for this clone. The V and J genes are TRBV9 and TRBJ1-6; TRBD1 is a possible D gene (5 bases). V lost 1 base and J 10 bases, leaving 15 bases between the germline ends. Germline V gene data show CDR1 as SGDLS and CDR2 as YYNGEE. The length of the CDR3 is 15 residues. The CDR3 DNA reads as TGTGCCAGCAGCGTATCCCAGGACAACGGATCACCCCTCCACTTT. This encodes CASSVSQDNGSPLHF.

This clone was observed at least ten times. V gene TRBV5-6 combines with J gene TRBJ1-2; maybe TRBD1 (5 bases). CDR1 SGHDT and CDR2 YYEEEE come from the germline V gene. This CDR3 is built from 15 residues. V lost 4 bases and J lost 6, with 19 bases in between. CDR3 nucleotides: TGTGCCAGCAGCCCGATCGGGAGGGGCCGGGATGGCTACACCTTC. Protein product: CASSPIGRGRDGYTF.

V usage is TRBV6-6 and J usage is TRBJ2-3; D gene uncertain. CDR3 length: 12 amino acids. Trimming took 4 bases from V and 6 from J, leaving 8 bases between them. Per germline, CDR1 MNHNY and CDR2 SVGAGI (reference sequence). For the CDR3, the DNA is TGTGCCAGCAGTTCTACCGGGGATACGCAGTATTTT. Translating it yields CASSSTGDTQYF.

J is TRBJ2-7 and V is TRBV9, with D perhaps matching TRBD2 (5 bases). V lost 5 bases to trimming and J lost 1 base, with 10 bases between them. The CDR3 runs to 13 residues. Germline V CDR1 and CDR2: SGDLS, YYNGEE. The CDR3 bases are TGTGCCAGCAGGGACGAGGGATCCTACGAGCAGTACTTC. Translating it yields CASRDEGSYEQYF.

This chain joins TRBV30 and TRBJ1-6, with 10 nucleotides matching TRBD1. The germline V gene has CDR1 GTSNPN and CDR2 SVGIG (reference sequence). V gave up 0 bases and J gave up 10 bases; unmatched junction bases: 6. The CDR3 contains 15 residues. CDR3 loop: CAWSVRGTGDSPLHF. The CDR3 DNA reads TGTGCCTGGAGTGTACGGGGGACAGGGGACTCACCCCTCCACTTT.

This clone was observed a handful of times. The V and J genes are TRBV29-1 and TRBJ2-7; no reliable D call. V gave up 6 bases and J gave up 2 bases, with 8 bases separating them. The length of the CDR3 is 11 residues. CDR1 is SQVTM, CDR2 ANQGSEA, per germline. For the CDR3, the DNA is TGCAGCGTCCTAGTAACCTACGAGCAGTACTTC. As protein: CSVLVTYEQYF.

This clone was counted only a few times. In nucleotides, the CDR3 is TGTGCCAGCAGTGTTCTTCCGGGACAGGGAGCGAGATCCCAGTACTTC. Translated, it gives CASSVLPGQGARSQYF. The rearrangement links TRBV28 to TRBJ2-5; 9 bases are a match to TRBD1. The CDR3 runs 16 residues. The V and J ends lost 5 bases and 9 bases, in that order; junction bases with no gene match: 16. From germline, CDR1 is MDHEN and CDR2 SYDVKM.

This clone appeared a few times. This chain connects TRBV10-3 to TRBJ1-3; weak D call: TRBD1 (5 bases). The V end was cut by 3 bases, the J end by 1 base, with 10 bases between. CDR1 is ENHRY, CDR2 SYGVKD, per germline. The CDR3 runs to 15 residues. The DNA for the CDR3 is TGTGCCATCAGTGAAGTAGGGGCATCTGGAAACACCATATATTTT. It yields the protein CAISEVGASGNTIYF.

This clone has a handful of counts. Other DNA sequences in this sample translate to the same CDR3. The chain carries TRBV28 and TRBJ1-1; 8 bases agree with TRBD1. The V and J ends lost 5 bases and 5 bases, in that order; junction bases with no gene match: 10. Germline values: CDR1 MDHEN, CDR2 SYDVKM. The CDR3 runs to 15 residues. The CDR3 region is CASSTDRGSGTEAFF. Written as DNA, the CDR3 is TGTGCCAGCAGTACAGACAGGGGATCGGGAACTGAAGCTTTCTTT. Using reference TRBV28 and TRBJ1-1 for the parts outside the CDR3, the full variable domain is DVKVTQSSRYLVKRTGEKVFLECVQDMDHENMFWYRQDPGLGLRLIYFSYDVKMKEKGDIPEGYSVSREKKERFSLILESASTNQTSMYLCASSTDRGSGTEAFFGQGTRLTVV.

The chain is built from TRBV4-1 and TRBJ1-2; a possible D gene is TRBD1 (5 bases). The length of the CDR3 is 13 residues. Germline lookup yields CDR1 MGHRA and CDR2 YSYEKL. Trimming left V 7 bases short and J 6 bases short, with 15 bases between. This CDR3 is CASNVWGSNGYTF. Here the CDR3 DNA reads TGCGCCAGCAACGTTTGGGGCTCTAATGGCTACACCTTC.

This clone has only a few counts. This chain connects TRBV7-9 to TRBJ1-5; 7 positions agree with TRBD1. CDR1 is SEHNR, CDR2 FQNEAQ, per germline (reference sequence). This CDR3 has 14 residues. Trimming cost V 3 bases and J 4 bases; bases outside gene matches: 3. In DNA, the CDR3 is TGTGCCAGCAGCTTCGACAGGGTTAATCAGCCCCAGCATTTT. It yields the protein CASSFDRVNQPQHF.

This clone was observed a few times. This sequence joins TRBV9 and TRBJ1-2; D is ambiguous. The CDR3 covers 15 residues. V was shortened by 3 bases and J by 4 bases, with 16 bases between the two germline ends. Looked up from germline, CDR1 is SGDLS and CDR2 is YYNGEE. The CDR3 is CASSDTGLGSYGYTF. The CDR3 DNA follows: TGTGCCAGCAGCGACACGGGCCTCGGGAGCTATGGCTACACCTTC.